This T cell receptor (beta chain) was captured in a study of regulatory T cells in long-lasting Graves disease. General study results and limits: Accuracy may have suffered from the small sample size.

Investigators prepared the TCR beta libraries by applying iRepertoire HTBI primers and Arm-PCR of CDR3 regions. Using its own MiXCR run on the multiplex PCR reads, TCRdb lists one record per CDR3 protein. The data contain around 300,000 distinct CDR3 sequences, around 23% of them singletons. Time point defined: persistent/refractory GD, antithyroid drugs over 5 years with positive TRAb. PBMC RNA was the source of the TCR library. Worth noting for this clonotype: Antigen: not known.

The TCR sequence derives from a female donor with Graves disease. The sample here was peripheral blood mononuclear cells (PBMCs), taken when the disease was refractory, from a patient treated with antithyroid drugs.

CDR3 region: CAWSVEDRDTGELFF. CDR3 DNA sequence: TGTGCCTGGAGTGTCGAGGACAGGGACACCGGGGAGCTGTTTTTT. The rearrangement links TRBV30 to TRBJ2-2; 8 bases are shared with TRBD1. Germline CDR1 GTSNPN, CDR2 SVGIG (reference sequence). The CDR3 loop spans 15 amino acids. Trimming at V came to 0 bases and at J to 3 bases, leaving 3 bases not matched to a gene.